This T cell receptor (beta chain) was observed in a study of response to subunit inactivated influenza vaccine. After removal of 3 bases from V and 4 bases from J, the junction contained 8 bases not matched to a gene. CDR3 length equals 14 residues. CDR1 and CDR2 from the germline V gene are DFQATT and SNEGSKA (reference sequence). Study-level points and caveats: Authors suggested few new T cells are recruited by each seasonal influenza vaccination.

This clonotype was found a few times. Antigen: not known. TCRdb reanalysed the RT-PCR reads using MiXCR and keeps one entry per CDR3 protein. There are roughly 650,000 distinct CDR3 sequences in the sample; around 16% occur only once, and more than 9% lies in the top ten. The chain couples TRBV20-1 to TRBJ2-7, with TRBD1 matching 8 bases. The TCR originated in a middle-aged man who received an inactivated influenza vaccine. Sequenced material: PBMCs from blood, taken about 12 days after vaccination. The CDR3 reads CSASPRTGMYEQYF. CDR3 sequence (DNA): TGCAGTGCTAGCCCGAGGACAGGGATGTACGAGCAGTACTTC.